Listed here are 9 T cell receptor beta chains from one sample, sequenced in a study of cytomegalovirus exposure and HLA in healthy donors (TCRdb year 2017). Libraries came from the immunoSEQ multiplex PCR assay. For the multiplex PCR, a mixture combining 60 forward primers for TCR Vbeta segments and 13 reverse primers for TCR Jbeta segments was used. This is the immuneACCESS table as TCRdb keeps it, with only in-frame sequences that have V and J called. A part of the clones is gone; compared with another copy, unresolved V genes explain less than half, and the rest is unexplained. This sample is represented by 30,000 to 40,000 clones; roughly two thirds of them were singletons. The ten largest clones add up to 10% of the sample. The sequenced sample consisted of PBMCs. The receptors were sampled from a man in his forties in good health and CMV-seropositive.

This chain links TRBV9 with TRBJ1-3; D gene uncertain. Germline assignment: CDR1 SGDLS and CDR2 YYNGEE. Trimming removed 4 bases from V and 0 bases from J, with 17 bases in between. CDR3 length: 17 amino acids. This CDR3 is CASSYGGQAISGNTIYF. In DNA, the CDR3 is TGTGCCAGCAGCTACGGCGGGCAGGCGATCTCTGGAAACACCATATATTTT.

The CDR3 DNA is TGTGCCAGCAACGAACAGCGGGAAGGCACAGATACGCAGTATTTT. This translates into CASNEQREGTDTQYF. This chain links TRBV11-2 with TRBJ2-3; TRBD2 agrees at 7 bases. The trim removed 7 bases at V and 1 base at J, leaving 8 bases unmatched. The germline V gene has CDR1 SGHAT and CDR2 FQNNGV. The CDR3 spans 15 residues.

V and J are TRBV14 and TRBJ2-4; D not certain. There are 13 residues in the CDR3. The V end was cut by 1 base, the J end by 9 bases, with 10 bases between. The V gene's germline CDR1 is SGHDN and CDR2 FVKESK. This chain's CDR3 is CASSQGQVGIQYF. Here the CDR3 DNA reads TGTGCCAGCAGCCAAGGCCAGGTGGGCATTCAGTACTTC.

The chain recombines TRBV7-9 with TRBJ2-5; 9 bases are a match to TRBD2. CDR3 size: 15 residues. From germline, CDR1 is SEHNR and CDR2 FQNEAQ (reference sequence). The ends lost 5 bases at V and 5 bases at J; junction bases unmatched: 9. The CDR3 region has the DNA TGTGCCAGCAGCCCCTCGGCGGGGGGGCCGGAGACCCAGTACTTC. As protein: CASSPSAGGPETQYF.

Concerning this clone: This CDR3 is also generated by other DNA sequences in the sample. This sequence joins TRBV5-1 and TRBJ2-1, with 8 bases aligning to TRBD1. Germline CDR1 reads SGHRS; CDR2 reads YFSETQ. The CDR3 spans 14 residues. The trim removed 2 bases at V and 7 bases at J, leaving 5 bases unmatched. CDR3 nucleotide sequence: TGCGCCAGCAGCTTAAGGACAGGGTATAATGAGCAGTTCTTC. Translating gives CASSLRTGYNEQFF.

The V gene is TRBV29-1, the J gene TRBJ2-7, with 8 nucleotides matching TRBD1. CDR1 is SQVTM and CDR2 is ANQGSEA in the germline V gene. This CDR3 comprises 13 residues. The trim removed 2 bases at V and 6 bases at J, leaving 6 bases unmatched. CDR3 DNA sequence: TGCAGCGTTGAAAATCAGGGGGCTAGCGAGCAGTACTTC. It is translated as CSVENQGASEQYF.

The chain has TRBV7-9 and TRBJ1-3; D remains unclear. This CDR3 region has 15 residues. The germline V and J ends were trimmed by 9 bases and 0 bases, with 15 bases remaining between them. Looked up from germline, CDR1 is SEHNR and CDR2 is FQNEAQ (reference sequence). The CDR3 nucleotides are TGTGCCAGTCCCCCGGAGTCTCGCTCTGGAAACACCATATATTTT. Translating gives CASPPESRSGNTIYF. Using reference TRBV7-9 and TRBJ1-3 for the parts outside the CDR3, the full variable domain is DTGVSQNPRHKITKRGQNVTFRCDPISEHNRLYWYRQTLGQGPEFLTYFQNEAQLEKSRLLSDRFSAERPKGSFSTLEIQRTEQGDSAMYLCASPPESRSGNTIYFGEGSWLTVV.

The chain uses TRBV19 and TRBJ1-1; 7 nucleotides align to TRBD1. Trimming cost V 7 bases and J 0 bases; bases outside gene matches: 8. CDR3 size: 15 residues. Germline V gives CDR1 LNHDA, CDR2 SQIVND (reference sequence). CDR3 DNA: TGTGCCAGTACCAGCCATAGGGGGCTGAACACTGAAGCTTTCTTT. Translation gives CASTSHRGLNTEAFF.

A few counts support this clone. The CDR3 here is CASTSSTGTKTQYF. CDR3 in DNA: TGTGCCAGCACCTCCTCGACAGGGACCAAGACCCAGTACTTC. V and J are TRBV6-5 and TRBJ2-5; 7 positions agree with TRBD1. Germline CDR1 and CDR2: MNHEY and SVGAGI. J lost 6 bases, V lost 7 bases, and 11 bases had no gene match. The CDR3 is 14 amino acids.